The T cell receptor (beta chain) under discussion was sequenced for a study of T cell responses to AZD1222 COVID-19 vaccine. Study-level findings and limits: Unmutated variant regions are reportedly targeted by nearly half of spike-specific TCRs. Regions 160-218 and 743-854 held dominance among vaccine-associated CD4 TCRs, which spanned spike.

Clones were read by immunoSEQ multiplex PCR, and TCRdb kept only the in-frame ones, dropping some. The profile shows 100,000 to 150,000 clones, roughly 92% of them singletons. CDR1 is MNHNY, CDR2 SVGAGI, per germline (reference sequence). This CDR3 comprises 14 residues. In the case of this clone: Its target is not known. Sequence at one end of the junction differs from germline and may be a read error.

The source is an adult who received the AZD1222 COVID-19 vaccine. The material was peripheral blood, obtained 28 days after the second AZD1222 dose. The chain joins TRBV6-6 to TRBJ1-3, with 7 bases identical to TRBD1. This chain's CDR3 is CASTPDRAGSTIYF. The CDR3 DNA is TGTGCCAGCACTCCCGACAGGGCGGGAAGCACCATATATTTT.